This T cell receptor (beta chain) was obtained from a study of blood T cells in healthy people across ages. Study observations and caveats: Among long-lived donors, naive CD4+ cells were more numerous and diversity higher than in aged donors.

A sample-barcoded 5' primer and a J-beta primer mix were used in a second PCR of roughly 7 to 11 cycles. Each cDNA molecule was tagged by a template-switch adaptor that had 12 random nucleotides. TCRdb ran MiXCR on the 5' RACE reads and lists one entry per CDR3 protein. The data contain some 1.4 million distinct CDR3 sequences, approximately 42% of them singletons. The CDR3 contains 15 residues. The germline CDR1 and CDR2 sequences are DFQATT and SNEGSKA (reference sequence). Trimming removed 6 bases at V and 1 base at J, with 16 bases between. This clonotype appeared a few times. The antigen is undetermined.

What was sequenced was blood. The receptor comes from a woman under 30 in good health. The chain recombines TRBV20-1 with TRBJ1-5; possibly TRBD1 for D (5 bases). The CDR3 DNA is TGCAGTGCCCGGAAAGATGGGGCCAGCAATCAGCCCCAGCATTTT. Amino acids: CSARKDGASNQPQHF.